Shown below are 2 T cell receptor beta chains from a single sample sequenced in a study of blood T cell repertoires in COVID-19. Assay used: immunoSEQ multiplex PCR; TCRdb lists only in-frame clones, some missing. The sample contains 130,000 to 150,000 clones, 65% to 85% of which appear only once. Sequencing was done on a sample of peripheral blood. All receptors come from a man between 60 and 75 years old with active or convalescent COVID-19.

The chain links TRBV7-9 to TRBJ2-3, with 9 bases that match TRBD2. Germline loops: CDR1 SEHNR, CDR2 FQNEAQ (reference sequence). Trimming at V came to 8 bases and at J to 5 bases, leaving 8 bases not matched to a gene. CDR3 length: 14 residues. This CDR3 reads CASLGGRGGDTQYF. For the CDR3, the DNA is TGTGCCAGCCTCGGCGGGAGGGGTGGAGATACGCAGTATTTT.

The table lists this clone with a count of one. J is TRBJ1-2 and V is TRBV7-2; D is perhaps TRBD1 (5 bases). The length of the CDR3 is 16 residues. Between the trimmed V and J ends, which lost 1 base and 8 bases, there was a span of 20 bases. The germline V gene has CDR1 SGHTA and CDR2 FQGNSA. Here the CDR3 DNA reads TGTGCCAGCAGCTTAGATGGTACAGGTTCGAGATTGGGCTACACCTTC. It specifies CASSLDGTGSRLGYTF. Full variable domain (remainder filled in from reference TRBV7-2 and TRBJ1-2): GAGVSQSPSNKVTEKGKDVELRCDPISGHTALYWYRQSLGQGLEFLIYFQGNSAPDKSGLPSDRFSAERTGGSVSTLTIQRTQQEDSAVYLCASSLDGTGSRLGYTFGSGTRLTVV.